Detailed here is one T cell receptor (beta chain). Antigen specificity is unknown. This specimen comes from a study of monozygotic twins with inflammatory bowel disease. Overall study findings and caveats: Extra variability in the repertoires of patients may have come from differing immunosuppressive treatments. Resolution of different T cell subtypes was not achieved. Compared with healthy co-twins, IBD patients showed reduced TCRbeta repertoire diversity by inverse Simpson. No single strong signal or clonotype associated with IBD was supported.

From the 5' RACE reads, TCRdb lists one entry per CDR3 protein and no DNA. The sample's table shows 210,000 or so distinct CDR3 sequences. The sequenced material came from blood. The TCR comes from a human donor with ulcerative colitis or Crohn's disease, or a healthy co-twin of an affected twin (not recorded which).

The CDR3 region is CASSLAVAAETQYF. The V and J genes are TRBV12-3 or TRBV12-4 and TRBJ2-5. The CDR3 has 14 residues.